The rows below give T cell receptor beta chains drawn from one sample of a study of T cell responses to AZD1222 COVID-19 vaccine. The table came from immunoSEQ multiplex PCR; TCRdb's copy has only in-frame clones and leaves some out. The sample has some 100,000 clones; more than 85% are singletons. Sample: peripheral blood, taken 28 days after the second AZD1222 dose. These receptors all come from an adult who received the AZD1222 COVID-19 vaccine. Both conserved end residues are part of each CDR3. Each record gives: clone size, V gene, J gene, D gene, CDR3 protein, CDR3 DNA. The D gene is left open where the match is weak. Some rows have no size entry. The others give once, few or many, or a class for an expanded clone.

>few|TRBV19|TRBJ2-7|TRBD2
CASSHSGRGPEQYF
TGTGCCAGTAGTCATAGCGGGAGGGGCCCGGAGCAGTACTTC
>few|TRBV2|TRBJ1-1|NA
CASSGHPSEAFF
TGTGCCAGCAGTGGCCACCCCTCTGAAGCTTTCTTT
>NA|TRBV9|TRBJ2-1|NA
CASSVAGGVSNEQFF
TGTGCCAGCAGCGTAGCCGGGGGAGTCTCCAATGAGCAGTTCTTC
>NA|TRBV11-2|TRBJ2-3|NA
CASSFPNTDTQYF
TGTGCCAGCAGCTTCCCCAACACAGATACGCAGTATTTT
>once|TRBV11-3|TRBJ2-3|TRBD1
CASSLDPGTVDTQYF
TGTGCCAGCAGCTTAGATCCAGGGACAGTAGATACGCAGTATTTT
>NA|TRBV6-5|TRBJ2-4|TRBD1
CASSYSSGTGQNIQYF
TGTGCCAGCAGTTACTCGAGTGGGACAGGGCAAAACATTCAGTACTTC
>NA|TRBV7-8|TRBJ1-2|NA
CASSLAGTLGVYGYTF
TGTGCCAGCAGCTTAGCAGGGACCCTTGGGGTTTATGGCTACACCTTC
>NA|TRBV18|TRBJ2-5|NA
CASSPPPKETQYF
TGTGCCAGCTCACCACCACCCAAAGAGACCCAGTACTTC
>NA|TRBV6-1|TRBJ2-3|TRBD2
CASSEAIAGTPDTQYF
TGTGCCAGCAGTGAAGCCATAGCGGGGACCCCAGATACGCAGTATTTT
>NA|TRBV6-5|TRBJ2-2|NA
CASRPRPNTGELFF
TGTGCCAGCAGGCCCCGGCCCAACACCGGGGAGCTGTTTTTT
>NA|TRBV5-6|TRBJ2-2|TRBD2
CASSRRLAGGGELFF
TGTGCCAGCAGCAGGAGACTAGCGGGGGGCGGGGAGCTGTTTTTT
>NA|TRBV21-1|TRBJ1-2|NA
CASSPRGGSYGYTF
TGTGCCAGCAGCCCCCGGGGGGGCAGCTATGGCTACACCTTC
>NA|TRBV2|TRBJ2-2|NA
CASSEGGWTGELFF
TGTGCCAGCAGTGAAGGAGGGTGGACCGGGGAGCTGTTTTTT
>NA|TRBV28|TRBJ2-2|NA
CASSLPRGANTGELFF
TGTGCCAGCAGTCTTCCCCGGGGAGCGAACACCGGGGAGCTGTTTTTT
>NA|TRBV18|TRBJ2-3|NA
CASSLRGDTQYF
TGTGCCAGCTCGCTAAGGGGAGATACGCAGTATTTT
>NA|TRBV19|TRBJ2-1|NA
CASSMDPGSYYNEQFF
TGTGCCAGTAGTATGGATCCCGGGAGCTACTACAATGAGCAGTTCTTC
>once|TRBV28|TRBJ1-2|NA
CASSFRPNYGYTF
TGTGCCAGCAGTTTTAGGCCTAACTATGGCTACACCTTC
>NA|TRBV4-1|TRBJ1-2|NA
CASSQDGQAYGYTF
TGCGCCAGCAGCCAAGATGGCCAGGCCTATGGCTACACCTTC
>NA|TRBV27|TRBJ2-1|TRBD2
CASSSGLAGGRFDEQFF
TGTGCCAGCAGTTCGGGACTAGCGGGGGGAAGGTTCGATGAGCAGTTCTTC
>NA|TRBV10-1|TRBJ2-7|TRBD1
CASSEPGQGSYEQYF
TGCGCCAGCAGTGAGCCGGGACAGGGGTCCTACGAGCAGTACTTC
>NA|TRBV11-3|TRBJ2-3|NA
CASSVSGDTQYF
TGTGCCAGCAGCGTCAGTGGGGATACGCAGTATTTT
>once|TRBV7-8|TRBJ2-4|TRBD1
CASSLRGRGMVAKNIQYF
TGTGCCAGCAGCTTACGGGGCAGGGGGATGGTAGCCAAAAACATTCAGTACTTC
>NA|TRBV7-2|TRBJ1-1|TRBD1
CASSLGGGGDTEAFF
TGTGCCAGCAGCTTAGGAGGGGGCGGGGACACTGAAGCTTTCTTT
>NA|TRBV7-8|TRBJ2-1|NA
CASSLERRDEQFF
TGTGCCAGCAGCTTAGAGCGAAGGGATGAGCAGTTCTTC
>NA|TRBV11-2|TRBJ1-2|TRBD1
CASSLQTGRLYGYTF
TGTGCCAGCAGCCTACAGACAGGGAGACTCTATGGCTACACCTTC
>NA|TRBV7-9|TRBJ1-4|NA
CASSLVGGSGEKLFF
TGTGCCAGCAGCTTAGTGGGGGGGTCAGGTGAAAAACTGTTTTTT
>NA|TRBV9|TRBJ1-6|NA
CASSVAGSSYNSPLHF
TGTGCCAGCAGCGTAGCCGGGAGCTCCTATAATTCACCCCTCCACTTT
>NA|TRBV2|TRBJ2-5|NA
CASREEETQYF
TGTGCCAGCAGGGAGGAGGAGACCCAGTACTTC
>NA|TRBV28|TRBJ1-4|NA
CASSFAGLADEKLFF
TGTGCCAGCAGTTTCGCAGGGCTAGCCGATGAAAAACTGTTTTTT
>few|TRBV6-5|TRBJ1-3|TRBD1
CASSYGTGSGNTIYF
TGTGCCAGCAGTTACGGGACAGGGTCTGGAAACACCATATATTTT
>NA|TRBV11-3|TRBJ2-3|NA
CASSLVSRLDTQYF
TGTGCCAGCAGCTTAGTATCGAGGTTGGATACGCAGTATTTT
>NA|TRBV4-1|TRBJ1-1|NA
CASSQPAGNTEAFF
TGCGCCAGCAGCCAACCGGCAGGGAACACTGAAGCTTTCTTT
>once|TRBV24-1|TRBJ2-2|NA
CATSDPGRRNTGELFF
TGTGCCACCAGTGACCCGGGACGGAGGAACACCGGGGAGCTGTTTTTT
>NA|TRBV28|TRBJ2-7|TRBD1
CATQPEGTGIIEQYF
TGTGCCACCCAACCCGAAGGGACAGGCATCATCGAGCAGTACTTC
>NA|TRBV15|TRBJ2-7|NA
CATSRGGGEGQYF
TGTGCCACCAGCAGAGGTGGAGGGGAAGGGCAGTACTTC
>NA|TRBV21-1|TRBJ1-2|NA
CASSKGREDYTF
TGTGCCAGCAGCAAAGGGCGGGAGGACTACACCTTC
>NA|TRBV6-6|TRBJ1-2|NA
CASSYNKANYGYTF
TGTGCCAGCAGTTATAACAAAGCTAACTATGGCTACACCTTC
>NA|TRBV6-2/TRBV6-3|TRBJ1-1|NA
CASSYTAMNTEAFF
TGTGCCAGCAGTTACACGGCGATGAACACTGAAGCTTTCTTT
>NA|TRBV29-1|TRBJ2-7|NA
CSVRTEIYEQYF
TGCAGCGTTAGGACAGAGATCTACGAGCAGTACTTC
>once|TRBV11-3|TRBJ2-7|TRBD2
CASSWGLAGGDEQYF
TGTGCCAGCAGCTGGGGACTAGCGGGGGGCGACGAGCAGTACTTC
>NA|TRBV6-1|TRBJ1-1|NA
CASSEAARGTEAFF
TGTGCCAGCAGTGAGGCGGCCAGGGGAACTGAAGCTTTCTTT
>NA|TRBV4-1|TRBJ2-2|NA
CASSQAGLATGELFF
TGCGCCAGCAGCCAAGCTGGACTCGCCACCGGGGAGCTGTTTTTT
>NA|TRBV28|TRBJ2-1|TRBD2
CASSLLAGVEGNEQFF
TGTGCCAGCAGTTTACTAGCGGGGGTCGAAGGCAATGAGCAGTTCTTC
>NA|TRBV7-9|TRBJ2-7|NA
CASSLDGAYYEQYF
TGTGCCAGCAGCTTAGATGGGGCATACTACGAGCAGTACTTC
>NA|TRBV11-3|TRBJ1-2|TRBD1
CASSSTQGEGYGYTF
TGTGCCAGCAGTTCCACCCAGGGGGAGGGATATGGCTACACCTTC
>NA|TRBV19|TRBJ2-3|NA
CASSIDRVGTDTQYF
TGTGCCAGTAGTATAGACAGGGTAGGCACAGATACGCAGTATTTT
>NA|TRBV7-2|TRBJ2-3|NA
CASSPPRGRGGTDTQYF
TGTGCCAGCAGCCCCCCCCGAGGCCGTGGGGGCACAGATACGCAGTATTTT
>NA|TRBV27|TRBJ2-7|NA
CASSLDWGYSYEQYF
TGTGCCAGCAGTTTAGATTGGGGGTACTCCTACGAGCAGTACTTC